The clone carrying this T cell receptor beta chain was detected a few times. Its antigen is unidentified. This record belongs to a study of T cells in Graves' hyperthyroidism and ophthalmopathy. The TCR beta CDR3 regions underwent amplification using RNA transcripts as the source. Primed by the HTBI set, a first-round RT-PCR was run on the TCR CDR3. Each CDR3 protein gets one entry after TCRdb re-called the multiplex PCR reads with MiXCR. There are around 600,000 distinct CDR3 sequences in the sample; around 13% occur only once, and about 12% lies in the top ten. General study findings and limits: Ophthalmopathy could be told apart from stable hyperthyroidism with a 13 V-J model.

Under 3 months was the duration of disease in ophthalmopathy patients, who also had a Clinical Activity Score of at least 3 and a NOSPECS grade of at least 4. Uncontrolled infection, other autoimmune disease, pregnancy and lactation each barred patients from inclusion. It was around 10 ml of fresh peripheral blood that supplied the PBMCs. The CDR3 extends over 17 amino acids. Between the trimmed V and J ends, which lost 4 bases and 2 bases, there was a span of 24 bases. The germline gives CDR1 SQVTM, CDR2 ANQGSEA. The rearrangement uses TRBV29-1 and TRBJ2-7; D is perhaps TRBD1 (6 bases). Specimen: blood. The origin of this receptor is a woman in her forties or fifties with Graves' ophthalmopathy. CDR3 protein: CSVAYLSLGTTPYEQYF. The CDR3 DNA reads TGCAGCGTTGCATATTTGAGTTTAGGGACAACACCCTACGAGCAGTACTTC.